What follows are 10 T cell receptor beta chains derived from one specimen sequenced in a study of cytomegalovirus exposure and HLA in healthy donors. The PCR employed 60 Vbeta primers together with 13 Jbeta primers. Clones were read by immunoSEQ multiplex PCR, and TCRdb kept only the in-frame ones, dropping some. The table includes roughly 110,000 clones, 65% to 75% detected once. The sequenced sample was PBMCs. These receptors were taken from a woman aged 40 to 50 in good health and CMV-seropositive.

Here the CDR3 reads CAWSVVPSGGAGTQYF. The CDR3 coding sequence is TGTGCCTGGAGTGTAGTTCCTAGCGGGGGGGCGGGTACGCAGTATTTT. The chain couples TRBV30 to TRBJ2-3, with 12 bases matching TRBD2. Per germline, CDR1 GTSNPN and CDR2 SVGIG (reference sequence). This CDR3 is 16 amino acids long. V was clipped by 0 bases and J by 8 bases; unmatched bases: 9. Combining the CDR3 with reference TRBV30 and TRBJ2-3 gives the whole variable domain SQTIHQWPATLVQPVGSPLSLECTVEGTSNPNLYWYRQAAGRGLQLLFYSVGIGQISSEVPQNLSASRPQDRQFILSSKKLLLSDSGFYLCAWSVVPSGGAGTQYFGPGTRLTVL.

This chain uses TRBV7-2 with TRBJ2-1; 11 positions agree with TRBD2. CDR3 length equals 15 residues. CDR1 is SGHTA and CDR2 is FQGNSA in the germline V gene. Trimming removed 2 bases from V and 9 bases from J; junction bases left unmatched: 6. This chain's CDR3 is CASSLFSGGAAEQFF. CDR3 nucleotides: TGTGCCAGCAGCTTATTTAGCGGGGGGGCCGCTGAGCAGTTCTTC.

This clone was recorded once. V gene TRBV7-9 combines with J gene TRBJ1-6; D gene uncertain. Between the trimmed V and J ends, which lost 3 bases and 4 bases, there was a span of 10 bases. CDR1 is SEHNR, CDR2 FQNEAQ, per germline (reference sequence). This CDR3 has 15 residues. In DNA form, the CDR3 reads TGTGCCAGCAGCTTTGAGGCCGGGTATAATTCACCCCTCCACTTT. Translated, it gives CASSFEAGYNSPLHF.

This clone was seen once. The chain joins TRBV7-9 to TRBJ1-1; D possibly corresponds to TRBD1 (5 bases). CDR1 is SEHNR, CDR2 FQNEAQ, per germline (reference sequence). The CDR3 consists of 13 residues. V was shortened by 1 base and J by 4 bases, with 7 bases between the two germline ends. CDR3 sequence: CASSLGGVTEAFF. Here the CDR3 DNA reads TGTGCCAGCAGCTTAGGGGGCGTCACTGAAGCTTTCTTT.

This chain links TRBV28 with TRBJ1-3, with D hard to call. Germline V gene data show CDR1 as MDHEN and CDR2 as SYDVKM. The CDR3 contains 14 residues. With 5 bases removed from V and 0 bases from J, the gap between germline ends came to 8 bases. The CDR3 DNA is TGTGCCAGCAGTGATTTCAGCTCTGGAAACACCATATATTTT. It specifies CASSDFSSGNTIYF.

This chain uses TRBV19 with TRBJ1-5; D is possibly TRBD1 (5 bases). Germline assignment: CDR1 LNHDA and CDR2 SQIVND (reference sequence). V gave up 5 bases and J gave up 4 bases, with 6 bases separating them. The CDR3 sequence is 12 residues long. The CDR3 region is CASSAGNQPQHF. The DNA for the CDR3 is TGTGCCAGTAGTGCAGGGAATCAGCCCCAGCATTTT.

V gene TRBV7-2 combines with J gene TRBJ2-7; D is possibly TRBD2 (6 bases). This CDR3 spans 16 amino acids. The V end was cut by 5 bases, the J end by 2 bases, with 19 bases between. Germline loops: CDR1 SGHTA, CDR2 FQGNSA. The DNA of the CDR3 is TGTGCCAGCAGCCCGTACGGGACTCCAGCTACCTACGAGCAGTACTTC. Residues: CASSPYGTPATYEQYF.

The chain couples TRBV9 to TRBJ2-1; 14 nucleotides agree with TRBD2. CDR1 and CDR2 from the germline V gene are SGDLS and YYNGEE. CDR3 length: 16 amino acids. J gave up 7 bases and V 0 bases, and 3 bases lay outside the gene matches. CDR3 bases: TGTGCCAGCAGCGTAGCGGGACTAGCGGGAGCGAATGAGCAGTTCTTC. Its translation is CASSVAGLAGANEQFF.

J is TRBJ1-4 and V is TRBV6-1, with 9 bases lining up with TRBD1. Germline CDR1 reads MNHNS; CDR2 reads SASEGT. V was pared by 6 bases and J by 6 bases, with 5 bases of the junction left unmatched. The CDR3 length is 14 residues. DNA for the CDR3: TGTGCCAGCAGCACCCGGGACAGGGATGAAAAACTGTTTTTT. Protein: CASSTRDRDEKLFF.

The V and J genes are TRBV5-1 and TRBJ1-2; D may be TRBD1 (5 bases). The germline CDR1 and CDR2 sequences are SGHRS and YFSETQ. The CDR3 contains 14 residues. The V gene lost 4 bases and the J gene lost 8 bases, with 18 bases spanning the gap. This CDR3 reads CASSHGTGGEGYTF. The CDR3 coding sequence is TGCGCCAGCAGCCATGGGACCGGGGGTGAGGGCTACACCTTC.